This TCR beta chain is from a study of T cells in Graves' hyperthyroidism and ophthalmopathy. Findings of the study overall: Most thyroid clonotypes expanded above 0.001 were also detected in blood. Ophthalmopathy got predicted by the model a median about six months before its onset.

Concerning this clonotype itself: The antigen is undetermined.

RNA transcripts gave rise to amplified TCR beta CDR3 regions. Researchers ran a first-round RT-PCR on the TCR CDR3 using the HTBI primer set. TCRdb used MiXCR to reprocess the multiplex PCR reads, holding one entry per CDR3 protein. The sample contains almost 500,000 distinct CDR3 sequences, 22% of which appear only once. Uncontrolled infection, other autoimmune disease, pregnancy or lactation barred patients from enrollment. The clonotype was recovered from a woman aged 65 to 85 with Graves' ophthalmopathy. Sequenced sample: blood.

This chain's CDR3 is CASSQVDSGIGEQFF. The CDR3 DNA is TGTGCCAGCAGCCAAGTTGATAGCGGGATCGGTGAGCAGTTCTTC. This chain joins TRBV3-1 and TRBJ2-1; 8 bases line up with TRBD2. CDR3 length: 15 residues. V dropped 1 base and J dropped 9; count of bases not matched to a gene: 8. The germline gives CDR1 LGHDT, CDR2 YNNKEL (reference sequence).